Detailed here is one T cell receptor beta chain. Its antigen remains unidentified. Nothing much larger sits one base from this clone, and base qualities are not available. From its cysteine to its phenylalanine, the CDR3 spans 14 amino acids. Only the CDR3 region is kept as DNA, spanning 42 bases read in frame from base 1. V loses 3 bases of germline sequence and J loses 1 base, and the interval between the two ends is 9 bases. From the germline V gene (reference sequence), CDR1 is PRHDT and CDR2 is FYEKMQ. This specimen comes from a study of technical replicates of blood from a few donors listed by TCRdb under 2017. To prepare the library, the immunoSEQ multiplex PCR assay was applied. Entries here come from immuneACCESS through TCRdb and include only in-frame sequences with V and J called. Some clones fail to appear in such tables; in the studies checked, an unresolved V gene covers under half of the shortfall, and the cause of the remainder is unknown. The sample table shows tens of thousands of clones, and around 97% are seen once. In total, the top ten clones hold roughly 0.2% of the sample.

Sequencing input: T cells isolated from PBMCs. This TCR came from a human donor in good health. The rearranged segments are TRBV13 and TRBJ1-1, and possibly TRBD1, on 5 matching bases. This receptor carries the CDR3 CASSLDTSNTEAFF. The DNA is TGTGCCAGCAGCTTGGACACCTCGAACACTGAAGCTTTCTTT.